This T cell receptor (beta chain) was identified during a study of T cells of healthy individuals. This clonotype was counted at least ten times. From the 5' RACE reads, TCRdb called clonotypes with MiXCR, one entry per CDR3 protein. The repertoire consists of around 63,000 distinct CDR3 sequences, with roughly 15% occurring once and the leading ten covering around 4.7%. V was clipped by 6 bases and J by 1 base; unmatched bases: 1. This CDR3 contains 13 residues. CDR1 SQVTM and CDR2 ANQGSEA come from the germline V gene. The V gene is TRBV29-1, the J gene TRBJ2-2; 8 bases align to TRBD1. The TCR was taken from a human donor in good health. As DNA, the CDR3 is TGCAGCGTGGGGACAGGGAACACCGGGGAGCTGTTTTTT. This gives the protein CSVGTGNTGELFF.